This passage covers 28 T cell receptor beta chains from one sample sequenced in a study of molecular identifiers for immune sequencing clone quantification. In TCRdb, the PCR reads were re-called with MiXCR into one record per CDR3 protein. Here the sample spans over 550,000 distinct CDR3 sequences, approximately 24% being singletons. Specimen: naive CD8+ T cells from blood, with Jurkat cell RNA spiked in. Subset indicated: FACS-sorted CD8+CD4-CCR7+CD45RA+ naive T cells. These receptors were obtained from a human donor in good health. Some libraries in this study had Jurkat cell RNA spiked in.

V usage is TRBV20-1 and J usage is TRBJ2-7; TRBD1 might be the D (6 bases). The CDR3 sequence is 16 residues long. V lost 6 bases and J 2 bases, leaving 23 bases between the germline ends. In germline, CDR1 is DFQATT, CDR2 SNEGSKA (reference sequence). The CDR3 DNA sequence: TGCAGTGCCAGAAAGGAACGGGACATAAGACCCTACGAGCAGTACTTC. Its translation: CSARKERDIRPYEQYF.

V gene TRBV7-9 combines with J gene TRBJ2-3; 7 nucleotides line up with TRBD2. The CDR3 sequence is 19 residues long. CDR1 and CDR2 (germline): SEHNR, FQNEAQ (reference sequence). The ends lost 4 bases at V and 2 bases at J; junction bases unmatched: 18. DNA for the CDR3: TGTGCCAGCAGCTCCTCCTTGGGGTGGGGACTACATCCCACAGATACGCAGTATTTT. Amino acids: CASSSSLGWGLHPTDTQYF. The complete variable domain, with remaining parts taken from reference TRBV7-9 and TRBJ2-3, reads DTGVSQNPRHKITKRGQNVTFRCDPISEHNRLYWYRQTLGQGPEFLTYFQNEAQLEKSRLLSDRFSAERPKGSFSTLEIQRTEQGDSAMYLCASSSSLGWGLHPTDTQYFGPGTRLTVL.

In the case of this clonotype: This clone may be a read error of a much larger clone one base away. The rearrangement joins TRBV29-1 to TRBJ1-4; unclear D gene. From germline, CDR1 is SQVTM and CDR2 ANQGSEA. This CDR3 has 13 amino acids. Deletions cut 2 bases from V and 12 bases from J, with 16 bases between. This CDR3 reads CSVEFGDQIELFF. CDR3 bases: TGCAGCGTTGAATTTGGTGACCAGATAGAACTGTTTTTT.

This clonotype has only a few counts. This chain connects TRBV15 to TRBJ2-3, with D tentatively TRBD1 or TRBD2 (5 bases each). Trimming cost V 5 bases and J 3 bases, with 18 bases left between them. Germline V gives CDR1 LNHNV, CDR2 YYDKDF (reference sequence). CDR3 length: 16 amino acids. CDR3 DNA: TGTGCCACCAGCGGGGTGAGACCGGGGCGGACAGATACGCAGTATTTT. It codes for CATSGVRPGRTDTQYF.

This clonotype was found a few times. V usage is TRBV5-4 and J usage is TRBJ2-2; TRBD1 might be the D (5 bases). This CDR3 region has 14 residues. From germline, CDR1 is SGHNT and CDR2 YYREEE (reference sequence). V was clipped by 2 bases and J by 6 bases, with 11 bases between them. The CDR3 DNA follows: TGTGCCAGCAGCTTTCGACAGTATCCCGGGGAGCTGTTTTTT. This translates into CASSFRQYPGELFF.

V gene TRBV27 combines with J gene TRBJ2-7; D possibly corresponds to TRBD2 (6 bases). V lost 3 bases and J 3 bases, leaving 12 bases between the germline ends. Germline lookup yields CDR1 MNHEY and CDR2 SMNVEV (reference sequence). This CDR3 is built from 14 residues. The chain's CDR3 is CASSFKAGYYEQYF. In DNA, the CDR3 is TGTGCCAGCAGTTTTAAAGCGGGCTACTACGAGCAGTACTTC.

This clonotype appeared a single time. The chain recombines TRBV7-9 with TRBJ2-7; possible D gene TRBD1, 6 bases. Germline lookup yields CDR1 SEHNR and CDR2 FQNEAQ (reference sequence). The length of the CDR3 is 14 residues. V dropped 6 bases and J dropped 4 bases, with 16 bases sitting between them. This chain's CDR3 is CASSMTGPFYEQYF. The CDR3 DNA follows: TGTGCCAGCAGTATGACAGGTCCTTTTTACGAGCAGTACTTC.

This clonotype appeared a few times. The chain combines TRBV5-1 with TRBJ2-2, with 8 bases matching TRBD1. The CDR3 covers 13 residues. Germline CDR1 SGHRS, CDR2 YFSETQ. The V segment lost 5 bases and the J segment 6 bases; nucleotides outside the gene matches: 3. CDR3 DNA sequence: TGCGCCAGCAGTCTGGACAGGGCCGGGGAGCTGTTTTTT. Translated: CASSLDRAGELFF.

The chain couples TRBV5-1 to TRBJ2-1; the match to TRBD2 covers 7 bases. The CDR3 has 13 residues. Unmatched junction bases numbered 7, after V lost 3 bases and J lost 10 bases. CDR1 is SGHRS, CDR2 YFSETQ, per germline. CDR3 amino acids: CASSWGLAEEQFF. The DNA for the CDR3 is TGCGCCAGCAGCTGGGGCCTAGCGGAGGAGCAGTTCTTC.

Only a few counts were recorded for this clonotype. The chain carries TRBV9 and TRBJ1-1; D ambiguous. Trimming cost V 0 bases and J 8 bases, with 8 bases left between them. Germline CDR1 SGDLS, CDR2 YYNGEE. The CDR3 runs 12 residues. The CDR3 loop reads CASSVGSGEAFF. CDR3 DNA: TGTGCCAGCAGCGTAGGTTCAGGAGAAGCTTTCTTT.

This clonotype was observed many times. This CDR3 is CASSLFAGGLDTQYF. As DNA, the CDR3 is TGTGCCAGCAGTTTATTCGCGGGGGGGTTAGATACGCAGTATTTT. The chain joins TRBV28 to TRBJ2-3; 9 bases are a match to TRBD2. This CDR3 contains 15 residues. Unmatched junction bases numbered 4, after V lost 1 base and J lost 5 bases. Germline V CDR1 and CDR2: MDHEN, SYDVKM.

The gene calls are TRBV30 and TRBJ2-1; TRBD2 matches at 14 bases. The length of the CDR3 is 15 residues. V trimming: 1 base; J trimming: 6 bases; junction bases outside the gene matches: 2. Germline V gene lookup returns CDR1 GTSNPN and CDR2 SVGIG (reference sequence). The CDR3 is CAWSGLAGGVNEQFF. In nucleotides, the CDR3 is TGTGCCTGGAGTGGACTAGCGGGGGGGGTCAATGAGCAGTTCTTC.

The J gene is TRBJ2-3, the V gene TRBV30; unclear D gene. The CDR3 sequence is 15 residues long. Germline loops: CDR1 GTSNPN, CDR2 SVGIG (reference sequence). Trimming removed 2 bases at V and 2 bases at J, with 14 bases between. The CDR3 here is CAWSSGATDTDTQYF. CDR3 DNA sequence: TGTGCCTGGAGTTCCGGAGCTACAGACACAGATACGCAGTATTTT. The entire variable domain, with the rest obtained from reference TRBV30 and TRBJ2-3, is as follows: SQTIHQWPATLVQPVGSPLSLECTVEGTSNPNLYWYRQAAGRGLQLLFYSVGIGQISSEVPQNLSASRPQDRQFILSSKKLLLSDSGFYLCAWSSGATDTDTQYFGPGTRLTVL.

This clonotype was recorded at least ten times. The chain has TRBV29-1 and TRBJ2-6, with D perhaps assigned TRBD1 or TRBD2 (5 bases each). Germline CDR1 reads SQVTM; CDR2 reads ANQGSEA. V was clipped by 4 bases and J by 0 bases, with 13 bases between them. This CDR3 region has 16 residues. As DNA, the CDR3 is TGCAGCGTTGTTGGGACCTTAAACTCTGGGGCCAACGTCCTGACTTTC. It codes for CSVVGTLNSGANVLTF.

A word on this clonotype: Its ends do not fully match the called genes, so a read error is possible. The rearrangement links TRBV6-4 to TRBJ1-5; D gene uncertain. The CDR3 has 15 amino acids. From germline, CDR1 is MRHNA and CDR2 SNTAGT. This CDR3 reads CASRADWNSNQPQQF. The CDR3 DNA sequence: TGTGCCAGCAGGGCGGACTGGAATAGCAATCAGCCCCAGCAATTT.

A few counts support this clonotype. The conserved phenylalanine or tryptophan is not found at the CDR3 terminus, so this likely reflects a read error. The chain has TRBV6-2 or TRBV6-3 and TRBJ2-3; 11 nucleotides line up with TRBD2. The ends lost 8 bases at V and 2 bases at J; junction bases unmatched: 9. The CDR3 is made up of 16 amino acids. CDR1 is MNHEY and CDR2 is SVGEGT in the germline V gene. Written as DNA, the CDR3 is TGTGCCAGCGAAACGACTAGCGGGGCCTTCACAGATACGCAGTATCTT. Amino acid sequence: CASETTSGAFTDTQYL.

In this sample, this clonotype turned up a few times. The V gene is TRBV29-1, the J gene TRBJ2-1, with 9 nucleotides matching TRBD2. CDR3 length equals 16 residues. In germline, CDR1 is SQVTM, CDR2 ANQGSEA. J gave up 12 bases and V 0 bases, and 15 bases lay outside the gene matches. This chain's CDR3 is CSVEDPLAGKGYGQFF. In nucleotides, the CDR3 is TGCAGCGTTGAAGACCCCCTAGCGGGAAAAGGGTATGGGCAGTTCTTC.

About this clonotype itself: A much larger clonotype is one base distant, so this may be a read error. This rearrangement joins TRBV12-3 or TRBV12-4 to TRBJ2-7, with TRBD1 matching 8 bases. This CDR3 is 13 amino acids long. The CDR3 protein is CASRGTGLNERYF. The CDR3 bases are TGTGCCAGCAGGGGGACAGGCCTTAACGAGCGGTACTTC.

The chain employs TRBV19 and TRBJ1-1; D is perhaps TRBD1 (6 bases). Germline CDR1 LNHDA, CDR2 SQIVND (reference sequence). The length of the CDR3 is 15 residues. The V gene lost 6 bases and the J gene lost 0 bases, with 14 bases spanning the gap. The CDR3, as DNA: TGTGCCAGTAGAATCGCGGGACACCTGAACACTGAAGCTTTCTTT. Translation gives CASRIAGHLNTEAFF. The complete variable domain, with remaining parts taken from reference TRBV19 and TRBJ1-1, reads DGGITQSPKYLFRKEGQNVTLSCEQNLNHDAMYWYRQDPGQGLRLIYYSQIVNDFQKGDIAEGYSVSREKKESFPLTVTSAQKNPTAFYLCASRIAGHLNTEAFFGQGTRLTVV.

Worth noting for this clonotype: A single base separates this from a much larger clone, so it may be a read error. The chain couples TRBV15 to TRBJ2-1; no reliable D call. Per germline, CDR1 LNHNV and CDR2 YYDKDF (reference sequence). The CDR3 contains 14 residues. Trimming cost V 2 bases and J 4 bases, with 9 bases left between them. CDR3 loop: CATSRPRGYNEQFF. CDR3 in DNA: TGTGCCACCAGCAGACCACGTGGGTACAATGAGCAGTTCTTC.

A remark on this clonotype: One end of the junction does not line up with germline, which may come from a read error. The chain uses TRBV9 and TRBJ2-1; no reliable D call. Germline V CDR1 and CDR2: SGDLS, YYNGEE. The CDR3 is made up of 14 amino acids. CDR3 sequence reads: CASSAEYSNNEQFF. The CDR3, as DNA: TGTGCCAGCAGCGCGGAGTACTCCAACAATGAGCAGTTCTTC.

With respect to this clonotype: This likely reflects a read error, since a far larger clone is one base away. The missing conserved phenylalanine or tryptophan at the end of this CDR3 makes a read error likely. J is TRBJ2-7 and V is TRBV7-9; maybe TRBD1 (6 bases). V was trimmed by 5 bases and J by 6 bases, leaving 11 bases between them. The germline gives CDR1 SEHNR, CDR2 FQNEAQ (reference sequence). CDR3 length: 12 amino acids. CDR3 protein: CASSPTGSEQYL. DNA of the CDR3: TGTGCCAGCAGCCCTACAGGGTCCGAGCAGTACCTC.

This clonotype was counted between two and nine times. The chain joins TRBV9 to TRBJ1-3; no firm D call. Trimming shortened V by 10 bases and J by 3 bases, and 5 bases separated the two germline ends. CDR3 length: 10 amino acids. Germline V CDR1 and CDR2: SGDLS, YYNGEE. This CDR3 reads CAGVGNTIYF. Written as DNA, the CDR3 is TGTGCCGGCGTTGGAAACACCATATATTTT.

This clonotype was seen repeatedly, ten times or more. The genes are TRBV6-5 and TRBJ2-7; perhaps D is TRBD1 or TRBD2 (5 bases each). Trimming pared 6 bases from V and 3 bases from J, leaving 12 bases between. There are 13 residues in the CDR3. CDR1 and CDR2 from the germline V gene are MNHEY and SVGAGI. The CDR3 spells CASRPGLYYEQYF. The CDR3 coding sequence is TGTGCCAGCAGACCGGGGCTATACTACGAGCAGTACTTC.

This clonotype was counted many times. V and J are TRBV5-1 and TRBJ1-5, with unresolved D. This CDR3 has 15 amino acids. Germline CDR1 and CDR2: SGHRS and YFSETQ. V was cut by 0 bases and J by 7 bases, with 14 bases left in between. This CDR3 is CASSLADGIGQPQHF. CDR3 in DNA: TGCGCCAGCAGCTTGGCGGACGGAATCGGCCAGCCCCAGCATTTT.

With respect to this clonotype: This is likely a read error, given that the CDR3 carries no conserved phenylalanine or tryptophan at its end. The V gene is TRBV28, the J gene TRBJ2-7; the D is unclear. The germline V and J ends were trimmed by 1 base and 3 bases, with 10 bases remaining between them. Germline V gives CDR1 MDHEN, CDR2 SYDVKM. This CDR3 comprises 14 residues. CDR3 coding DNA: TGTGCCAGCAGTTTATCTTCGGAACACTACGAGCAGTACCTC. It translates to CASSLSSEHYEQYL.

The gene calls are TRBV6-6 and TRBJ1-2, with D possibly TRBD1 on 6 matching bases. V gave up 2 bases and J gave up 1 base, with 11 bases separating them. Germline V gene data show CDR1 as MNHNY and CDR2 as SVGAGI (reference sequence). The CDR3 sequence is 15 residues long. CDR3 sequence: CASSYLDSINYGYTF. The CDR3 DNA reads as TGTGCCAGCAGTTACCTGGACAGTATTAACTATGGCTACACCTTC.

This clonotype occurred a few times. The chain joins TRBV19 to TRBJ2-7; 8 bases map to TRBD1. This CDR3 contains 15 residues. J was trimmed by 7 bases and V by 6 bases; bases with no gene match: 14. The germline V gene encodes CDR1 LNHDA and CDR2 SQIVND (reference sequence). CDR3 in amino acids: CASSETGTGRDEQYF. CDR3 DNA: TGTGCCAGTAGCGAGACCGGGACAGGAAGGGATGAGCAGTACTTC.